Detailed here is one T cell receptor beta chain. The antigen is undetermined. This specimen comes from a study of post-analysis software for immune sequencing data. General observations from the study: In patients, TRBV5-6, TRBV5-1 and TRBV20-1 belonged to about five TRBV segments found more frequently than in controls.

Tagging with unique molecular identifiers was a feature of the TCR beta cDNA libraries. Input populations of roughly 1 to 11 million T cells gave rise to hundreds of thousands of cDNA molecules. TCRdb re-called the PCR reads with MiXCR, one entry per CDR3 protein. Of about 500,000 distinct CDR3 sequences listed, approximately 46% are singletons. CDR1 and CDR2 (germline): MNHEY, SVGEGT. This CDR3 contains 13 residues. Trimming shortened V by 6 bases and J by 6 bases, and 12 bases separated the two germline ends. The sequence derives from a girl aged 5 to 17 with multiple sclerosis. This chain joins TRBV6-2 or TRBV6-3 and TRBJ2-1, with D possibly being TRBD2 (6 bases). The specimen sequenced was blood. CDR3 loop: CASSPGDGNEQFF. In DNA form, the CDR3 reads TGTGCCAGCAGCCCGGGGGACGGCAATGAGCAGTTCTTC.